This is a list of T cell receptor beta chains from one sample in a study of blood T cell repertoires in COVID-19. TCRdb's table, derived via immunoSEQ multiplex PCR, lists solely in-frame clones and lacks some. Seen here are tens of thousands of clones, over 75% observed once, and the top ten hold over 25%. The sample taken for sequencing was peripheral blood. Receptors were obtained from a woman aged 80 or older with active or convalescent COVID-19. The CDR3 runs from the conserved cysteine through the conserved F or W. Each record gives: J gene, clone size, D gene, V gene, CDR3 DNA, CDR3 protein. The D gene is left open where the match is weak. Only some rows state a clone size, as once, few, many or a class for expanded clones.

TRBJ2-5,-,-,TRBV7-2,TGTGCCAGCAGATATCAGGGGTCGAGGGAGACCCAGTACTTC,CASRYQGSRETQYF
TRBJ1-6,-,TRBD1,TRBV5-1,TGCGCCAGCAGCCCCGGCCACGGGACAGCTAATTCACCCCTCCACTTT,CASSPGHGTANSPLHF
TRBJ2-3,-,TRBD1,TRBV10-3,TGTGCCATCAGTGGGGACGGGACAGGGGATACGCAGTATTTT,CAISGDGTGDTQYF
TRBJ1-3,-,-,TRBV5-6,TGTGCCAGCAAATTCCTCCCCGGAGACACCATATATTTT,CASKFLPGDTIYF
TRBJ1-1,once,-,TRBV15,TGTGCCACCAGCAGAGTTCAGGGCGGTTACACTGAAGCTTTCTTT,CATSRVQGGYTEAFF
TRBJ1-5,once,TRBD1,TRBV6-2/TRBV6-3,TGTGCCAGCAGTTATAGTACAGGGGAGGATCAGCCCCAGCATTTT,CASSYSTGEDQPQHF
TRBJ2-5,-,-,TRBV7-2,TGTGCCACCGGGGAGGGGGGGCGACAAGAGACCCAGTACTTC,CATGEGGRQETQYF
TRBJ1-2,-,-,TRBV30,TGTGCCTGGAGTGGACGCAGGGGAGAGGGCTACACCTTC,CAWSGRRGEGYTF
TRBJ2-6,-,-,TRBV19,TGTGCCAGTAGTATCCTCGGTTTTACGATCTCTGGGGCCAACGTCCTGACTTTC,CASSILGFTISGANVLTF
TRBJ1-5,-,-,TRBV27,TGTGCCAGCAGTTTAAGCAGGTATCAGCCCCAGCATTTT,CASSLSRYQPQHF
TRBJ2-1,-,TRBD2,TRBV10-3,TGTGCCATCAGTGAGTCGACTAGCGGGGCCCTTGAGCAGTTCTTC,CAISESTSGALEQFF
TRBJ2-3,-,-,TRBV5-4,TGTGCCAGCAGCCCCCCGGGTGGCGAAAGCACAGATACGCAGTATTTT,CASSPPGGESTDTQYF
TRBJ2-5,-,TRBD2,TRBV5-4,TGTGCCAGCACCCGGGGGGACCAAGAGACCCAGTACTTC,CASTRGDQETQYF
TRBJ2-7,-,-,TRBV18,TGTGCCAGCTCACCACTGCACAGCCCAAACCGCGAGCAGTACTTC,CASSPLHSPNREQYF
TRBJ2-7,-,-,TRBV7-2,TGTGCCAGCAGCTTAGATCCAGGAACCTACGAGCAGTACTTC,CASSLDPGTYEQYF
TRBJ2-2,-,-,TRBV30,TGTGCCTGGCAACAGCTAAACACCGGGGAGCTGTTTTTT,CAWQQLNTGELFF
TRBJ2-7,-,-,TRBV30,TGTGCCTGGAGTCCCCAACAAGACGAGCAGTACTTC,CAWSPQQDEQYF
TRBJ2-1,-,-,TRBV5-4,TGTGCCAGCAGCTCCCGGACTACTTACAATGAGCAGTTCTTC,CASSSRTTYNEQFF
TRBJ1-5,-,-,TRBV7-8,TGTGCCAGCAGCCAACTCAAACAGGGATATAGCAATCAGCCCCAGCATTTT,CASSQLKQGYSNQPQHF
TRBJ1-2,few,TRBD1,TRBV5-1,TGCGCCAGCAGCTTCCCGGGACAGCCTAACTATGGCTACACCTTC,CASSFPGQPNYGYTF
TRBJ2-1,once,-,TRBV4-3,TGCGCCAGCAGCCAAAACGGAGGGAATGAGCAGTTCTTC,CASSQNGGNEQFF
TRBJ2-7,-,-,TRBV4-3,TGCGCCAGCAGCCGTGGGCCCTACGAGCAGTACTTC,CASSRGPYEQYF